This is a list of T cell receptor beta chains from one sample in a study of T cell repertoires in cytomegalovirus infection. These receptors' antigens are unknown. One entry per CDR3 protein results from TCRdb running MiXCR on the reads. Of roughly 990,000 distinct CDR3 sequences listed, approximately 31% are singletons. The sequencing used cultured CD8+ T cells from PBMCs, collected from culture after CMV antigen stimulation. These TCRs come from a human donor in good health (CMV status not recorded). Some clones in this sample may be carry-over from other donors' samples. The conserved cysteine and the conserved F or W are not part of the CDR3 here. The D gene is left open where the match is weak.

>-|TRBJ1-2|TRBV27
ASSLSGRGGFYDYT
>TRBD1|TRBJ1-4|TRBV7-2
ASSLAVFRDRENDEKLF
>-|TRBJ2-6|TRBV12-3/TRBV12-4
ASRPSKVPEMANVLT
>-|TRBJ1-4|TRBV7-9
ASSLGGELEKLF
>-|TRBJ1-5|TRBV15
ATSRDLGVTQPQH
>-|TRBJ2-2|TRBV5-3
ASSPMNGNTGELF
>-|TRBJ1-6|TRBV5-6
ASSLWRNRDSPLH
>TRBD1|TRBJ1-1|TRBV6-1
ATDPGTGIRNTEAF
>-|TRBJ2-7|TRBV6-5
ANSYQGFEQY
>TRBD1|TRBJ2-1|TRBV7-9
ASSTRWGPTAGTGGNEQF
>-|TRBJ2-3|TRBV29-1
SVEQDTQY
>-|TRBJ2-1|TRBV7-8
ASTGARALPSYNEQF
>-|TRBJ2-3|TRBV20-1
SAGDFSTDTQY
>-|TRBJ2-3|TRBV9
ASSVALGSADTQY
>-|TRBJ1-1|TRBV20-1
SAMGRLASTEAF
>-|TRBJ2-2|TRBV10-3
AISPLWENTGELF
>-|TRBJ1-2|TRBV4-3
ASSQGWGSGYGYT
>-|TRBJ2-1|TRBV19
ASSHGGNNEQF
>-|TRBJ1-1|TRBV19
ASSIGAGRLNTEAF
>-|TRBJ2-2|TRBV6-2/TRBV6-3
ASGQMNTGELF
>TRBD1|TRBJ2-2|TRBV6-1
ASRGASGQGKNTGELF
>-|TRBJ2-3|TRBV13
ASSFLRETDTQY
>-|TRBJ1-2|TRBV12-3/TRBV12-4
ASSLAPSGYT
>TRBD2|TRBJ2-5|TRBV6-2/TRBV6-3
ASSYAQRGPQETQY
>-|TRBJ2-1|TRBV4-3
ASSQERGFYNEQF
>-|TRBJ2-5|TRBV7-8
ASSRDRFFGTQY
>-|TRBJ1-3|TRBV15
ATSRDRARGNTIY
>TRBD2|TRBJ2-1|TRBV10-1
ASSLPASGGADNEQF
>-|TRBJ2-5|TRBV6-2/TRBV6-3
ASSPRFSQY
>-|TRBJ2-1|TRBV15
ATSREGSGYNEQF
>TRBD2|TRBJ2-3|TRBV6-6
ASSTPLGGAADTQY
>TRBD1|TRBJ2-7|TRBV25-1
ASSRPGQGLYEQY
>-|TRBJ2-1|TRBV6-6
ASSYIRTANSYNEQF
>TRBD1|TRBJ2-3|TRBV7-8
ASSHRGTGGADTQY
>-|TRBJ2-3|TRBV28
ASSPPFADTQY
>-|TRBJ1-2|TRBV12-5
ASGLVPIPGQYGYT
>-|TRBJ1-1|TRBV11-3
ASSLDRPTEAF
>TRBD1|TRBJ1-1|TRBV10-3
AISRDRGKNTEAF
>-|TRBJ2-2|TRBV6-1
ASSAGGPVTGELF
>-|TRBJ2-3|TRBV4-3
ASSQKVGGAGDTQY
>-|TRBJ2-2|TRBV19
ASSLQSSKGELF
>TRBD1|TRBJ1-5|TRBV7-9
ASSSDRGSNQPQH
>-|TRBJ2-3|TRBV7-9
ASRAGPEAHTDTQY
>TRBD1|TRBJ2-2|TRBV7-6
ASSWTGEDTGELF
>-|TRBJ1-2|TRBV12-3/TRBV12-4
ASSLGVGLGYT
>-|TRBJ2-1|TRBV15
AHDWNEQF
>TRBD1|TRBJ1-1|TRBV6-6
ASSFLPEGAGTEAF
>-|TRBJ1-5|TRBV7-2
ASSLDRGVYNQPQH
>-|TRBJ2-5|TRBV18
ASSRRRGNQY
>-|TRBJ2-3|TRBV7-9
ASSQGVTDTQY
>-|TRBJ1-1|TRBV7-9
ASPGPYATEAF